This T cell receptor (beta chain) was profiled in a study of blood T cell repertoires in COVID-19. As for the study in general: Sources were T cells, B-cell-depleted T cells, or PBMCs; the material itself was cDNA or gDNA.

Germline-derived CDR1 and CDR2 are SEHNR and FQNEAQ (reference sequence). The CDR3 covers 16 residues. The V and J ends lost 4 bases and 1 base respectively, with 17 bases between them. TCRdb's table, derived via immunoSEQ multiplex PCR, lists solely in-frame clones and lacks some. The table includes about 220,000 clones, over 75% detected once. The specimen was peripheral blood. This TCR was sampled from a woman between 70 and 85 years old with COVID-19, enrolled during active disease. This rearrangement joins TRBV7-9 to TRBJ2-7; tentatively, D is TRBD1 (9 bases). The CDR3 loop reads CASSSGGTGKSYEQYF. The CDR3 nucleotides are TGTGCCAGCAGCTCGGGGGGGACAGGGAAGTCCTACGAGCAGTACTTC. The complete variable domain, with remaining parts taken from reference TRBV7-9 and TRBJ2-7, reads DTGVSQNPRHKITKRGQNVTFRCDPISEHNRLYWYRQTLGQGPEFLTYFQNEAQLEKSRLLSDRFSAERPKGSFSTLEIQRTEQGDSAMYLCASSSGGTGKSYEQYFGPGTRLTVT.